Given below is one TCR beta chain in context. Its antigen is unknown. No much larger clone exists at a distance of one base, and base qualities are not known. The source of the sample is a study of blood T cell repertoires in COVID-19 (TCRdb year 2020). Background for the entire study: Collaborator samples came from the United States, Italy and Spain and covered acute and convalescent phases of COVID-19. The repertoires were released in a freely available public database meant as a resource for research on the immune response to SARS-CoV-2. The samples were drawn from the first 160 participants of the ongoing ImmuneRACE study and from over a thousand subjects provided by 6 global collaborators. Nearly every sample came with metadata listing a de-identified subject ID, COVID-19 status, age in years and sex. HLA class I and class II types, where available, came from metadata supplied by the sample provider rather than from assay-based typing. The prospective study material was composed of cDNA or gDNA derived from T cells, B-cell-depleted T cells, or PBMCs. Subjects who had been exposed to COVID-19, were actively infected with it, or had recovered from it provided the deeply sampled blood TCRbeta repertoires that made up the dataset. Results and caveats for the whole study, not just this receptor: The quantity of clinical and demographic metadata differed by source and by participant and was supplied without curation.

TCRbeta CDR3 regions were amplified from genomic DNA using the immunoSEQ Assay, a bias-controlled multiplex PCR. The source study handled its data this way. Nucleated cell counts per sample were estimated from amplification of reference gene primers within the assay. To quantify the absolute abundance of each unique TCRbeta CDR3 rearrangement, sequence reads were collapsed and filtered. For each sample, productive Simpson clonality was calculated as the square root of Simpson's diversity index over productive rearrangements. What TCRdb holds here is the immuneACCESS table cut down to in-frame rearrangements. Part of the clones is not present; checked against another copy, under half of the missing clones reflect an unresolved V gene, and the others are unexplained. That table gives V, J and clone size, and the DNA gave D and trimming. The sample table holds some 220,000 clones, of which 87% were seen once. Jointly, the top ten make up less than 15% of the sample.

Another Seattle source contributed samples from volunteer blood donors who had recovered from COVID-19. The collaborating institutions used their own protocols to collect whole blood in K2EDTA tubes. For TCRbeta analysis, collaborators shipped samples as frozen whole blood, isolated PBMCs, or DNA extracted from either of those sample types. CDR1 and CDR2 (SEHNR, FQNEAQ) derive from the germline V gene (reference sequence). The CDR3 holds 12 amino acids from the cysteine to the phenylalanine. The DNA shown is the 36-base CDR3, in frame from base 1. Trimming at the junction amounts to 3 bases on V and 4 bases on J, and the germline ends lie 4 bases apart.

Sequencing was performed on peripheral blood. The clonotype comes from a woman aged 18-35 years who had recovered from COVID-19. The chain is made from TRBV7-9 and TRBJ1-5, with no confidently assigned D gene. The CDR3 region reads CASSFSNQPQHF. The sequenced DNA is TGTGCCAGCAGCTTCTCGAATCAGCCCCAGCATTTT.